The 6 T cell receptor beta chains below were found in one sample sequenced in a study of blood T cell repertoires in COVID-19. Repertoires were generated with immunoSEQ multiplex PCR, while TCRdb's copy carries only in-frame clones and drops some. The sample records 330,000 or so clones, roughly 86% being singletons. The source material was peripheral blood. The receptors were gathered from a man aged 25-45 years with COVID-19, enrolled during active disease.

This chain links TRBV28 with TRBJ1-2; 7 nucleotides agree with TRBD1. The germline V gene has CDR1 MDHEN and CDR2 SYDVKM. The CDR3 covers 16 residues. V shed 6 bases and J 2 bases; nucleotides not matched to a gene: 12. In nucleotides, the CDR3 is TGTGCCAGCAGATCCCCACAGGGGCGAGAGAACTATGGCTACACCTTC. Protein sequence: CASRSPQGRENYGYTF.

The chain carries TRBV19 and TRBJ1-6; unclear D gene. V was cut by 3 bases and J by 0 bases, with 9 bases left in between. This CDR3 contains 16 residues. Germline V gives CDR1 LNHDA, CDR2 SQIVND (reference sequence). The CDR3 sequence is CASSMGGNSYNSPLHF. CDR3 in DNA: TGTGCCAGTAGTATGGGAGGGAACTCCTATAATTCACCCCTCCACTTT.

The DNA of the CDR3 is TGTGCCAGCAGCGTAGACAAAGAAATGAACACTGAAGCTTTCTTT. Amino acid sequence: CASSVDKEMNTEAFF. The chain carries TRBV9 and TRBJ1-1; D is ambiguous. V was trimmed by 0 bases and J by 0 bases, leaving 9 bases between them. Germline V gene data show CDR1 as SGDLS and CDR2 as YYNGEE. CDR3 length: 15 amino acids.

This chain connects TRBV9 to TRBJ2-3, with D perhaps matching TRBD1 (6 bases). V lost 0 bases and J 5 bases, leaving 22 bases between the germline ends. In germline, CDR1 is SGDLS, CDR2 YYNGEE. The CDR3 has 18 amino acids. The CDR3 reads CASSVDESPRGTRDTQYF. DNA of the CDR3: TGTGCCAGCAGCGTAGACGAGTCTCCCAGGGGAACTAGAGATACGCAGTATTTT.

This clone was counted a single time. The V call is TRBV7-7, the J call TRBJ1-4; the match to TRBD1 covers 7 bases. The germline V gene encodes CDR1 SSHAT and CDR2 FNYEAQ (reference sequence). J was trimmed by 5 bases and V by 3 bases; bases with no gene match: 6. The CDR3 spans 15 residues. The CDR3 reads CASSFEGANNEKLFF. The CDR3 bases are TGTGCCAGCAGCTTTGAGGGGGCTAACAATGAAAAACTGTTTTTT.

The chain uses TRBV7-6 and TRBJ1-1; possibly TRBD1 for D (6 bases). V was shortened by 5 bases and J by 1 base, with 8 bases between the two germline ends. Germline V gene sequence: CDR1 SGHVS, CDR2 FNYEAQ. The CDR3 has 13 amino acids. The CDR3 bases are TGTGCCAGCAGCCGGGACACGAACACTGAAGCTTTCTTT. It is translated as CASSRDTNTEAFF.